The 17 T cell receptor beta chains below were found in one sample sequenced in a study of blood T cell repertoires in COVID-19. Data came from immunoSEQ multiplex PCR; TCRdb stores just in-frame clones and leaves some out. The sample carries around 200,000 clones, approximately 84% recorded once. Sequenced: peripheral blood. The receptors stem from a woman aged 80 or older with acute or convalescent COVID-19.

This CDR3 reads CASSHLLGRDTEAFF. Here the CDR3 DNA reads TGTGCCAGCAGCCACTTGCTGGGGAGGGACACTGAAGCTTTCTTT. This rearrangement joins TRBV3-1 (or the pseudogene TRBV3-2) to TRBJ1-1; no clear D gene. CDR3 length equals 15 residues. Trimming took off 3 bases at V and 3 bases at J, with 14 bases between the two ends. Germline V lookup: CDR1 LGHDT, CDR2 YNNKEL (reference sequence).

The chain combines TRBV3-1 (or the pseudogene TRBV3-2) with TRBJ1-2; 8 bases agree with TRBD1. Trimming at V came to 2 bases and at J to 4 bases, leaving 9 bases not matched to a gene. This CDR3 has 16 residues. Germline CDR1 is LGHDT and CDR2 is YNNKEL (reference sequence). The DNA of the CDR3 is TGTGCCAGCAGCCAACGATCAGGGGGCCTGGGCTATGGCTACACCTTC. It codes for CASSQRSGGLGYGYTF.

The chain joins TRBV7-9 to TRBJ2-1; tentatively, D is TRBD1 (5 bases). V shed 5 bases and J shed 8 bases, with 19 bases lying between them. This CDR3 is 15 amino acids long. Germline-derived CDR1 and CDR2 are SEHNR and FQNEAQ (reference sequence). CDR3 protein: CASSNPIGQGDEQFF. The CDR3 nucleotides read TGTGCCAGCAGCAACCCTATCGGCCAGGGCGATGAGCAGTTCTTC.

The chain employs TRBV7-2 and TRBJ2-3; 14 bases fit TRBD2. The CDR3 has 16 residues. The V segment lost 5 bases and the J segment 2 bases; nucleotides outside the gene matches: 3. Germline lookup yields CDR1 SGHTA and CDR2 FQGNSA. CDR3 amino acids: CASSGGLAGATDTQYF. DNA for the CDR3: TGTGCCAGCAGCGGGGGACTAGCGGGAGCCACAGATACGCAGTATTTT.

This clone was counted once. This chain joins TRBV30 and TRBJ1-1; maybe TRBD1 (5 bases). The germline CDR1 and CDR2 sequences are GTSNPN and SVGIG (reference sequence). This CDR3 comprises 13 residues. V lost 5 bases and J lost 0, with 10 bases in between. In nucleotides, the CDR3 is TGTGCCTGGGAGGGGCAGATGAACACTGAAGCTTTCTTT. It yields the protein CAWEGQMNTEAFF.

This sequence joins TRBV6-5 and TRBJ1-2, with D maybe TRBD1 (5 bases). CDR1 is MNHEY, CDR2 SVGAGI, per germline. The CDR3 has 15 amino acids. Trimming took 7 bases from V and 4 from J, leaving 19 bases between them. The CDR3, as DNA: TGTGCCAGCACCGGGTGGGGGGTTGAGGGCTATGGCTACACCTTC. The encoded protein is CASTGWGVEGYGYTF.

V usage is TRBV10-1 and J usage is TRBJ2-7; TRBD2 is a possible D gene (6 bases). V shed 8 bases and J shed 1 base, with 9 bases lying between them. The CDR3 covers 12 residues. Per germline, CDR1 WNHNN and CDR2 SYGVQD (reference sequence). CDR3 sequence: CASRGRSYEQYF. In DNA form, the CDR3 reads TGCGCCAGCCGAGGGAGGTCCTACGAGCAGTACTTC.

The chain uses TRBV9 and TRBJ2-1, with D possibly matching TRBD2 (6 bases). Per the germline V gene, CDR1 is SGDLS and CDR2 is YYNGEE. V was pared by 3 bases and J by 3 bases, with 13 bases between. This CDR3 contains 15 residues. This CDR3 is CASSARGTGYNEQFF. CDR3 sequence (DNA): TGTGCCAGCAGCGCCCGCGGGACTGGCTACAATGAGCAGTTCTTC.

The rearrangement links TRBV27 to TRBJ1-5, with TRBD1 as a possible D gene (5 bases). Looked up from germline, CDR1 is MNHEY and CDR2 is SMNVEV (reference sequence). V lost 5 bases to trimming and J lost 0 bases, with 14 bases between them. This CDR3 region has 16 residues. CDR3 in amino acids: CASSATGVLSNQPQHF. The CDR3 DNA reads TGTGCCAGCAGTGCTACAGGAGTTCTTAGCAATCAGCCCCAGCATTTT.

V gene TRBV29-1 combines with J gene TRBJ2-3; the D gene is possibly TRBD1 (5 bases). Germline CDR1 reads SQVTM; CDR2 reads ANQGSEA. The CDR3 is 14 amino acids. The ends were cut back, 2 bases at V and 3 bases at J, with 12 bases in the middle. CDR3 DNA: TGCAGCGTTGAACAGGGTGGGGTAACAGATACGCAGTATTTT. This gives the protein CSVEQGGVTDTQYF.

CDR3 amino acids: CASSSKYRENSNQPQHF. The CDR3 DNA reads as TGTGCCAGCAGTAGCAAATACAGGGAGAATAGCAATCAGCCCCAGCATTTT. The gene calls are TRBV6-4 and TRBJ1-5; perhaps TRBD1 as D (6 bases). Germline loops: CDR1 MRHNA, CDR2 SNTAGT. This CDR3 has 17 residues. V was clipped by 5 bases and J by 0 bases, with 17 bases between them.

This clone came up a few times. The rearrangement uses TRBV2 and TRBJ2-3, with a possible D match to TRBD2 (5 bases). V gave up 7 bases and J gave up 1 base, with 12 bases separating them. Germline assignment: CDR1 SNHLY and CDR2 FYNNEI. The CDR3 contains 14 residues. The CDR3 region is CASIQRDRTDTQYF. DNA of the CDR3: TGTGCCAGCATACAGAGGGATCGCACAGATACGCAGTATTTT.

For the CDR3, the DNA is TGTGCCAGCAGCTTGATTCTAGATTACAATGAGCAGTTCTTC. Protein: CASSLILDYNEQFF. The rearrangement links TRBV7-8 to TRBJ2-1; D gene ambiguous. CDR3 size: 14 residues. Looked up from germline, CDR1 is SGHVS and CDR2 is FQNEAQ. V lost 3 bases to trimming and J lost 4 bases, with 10 bases between them.

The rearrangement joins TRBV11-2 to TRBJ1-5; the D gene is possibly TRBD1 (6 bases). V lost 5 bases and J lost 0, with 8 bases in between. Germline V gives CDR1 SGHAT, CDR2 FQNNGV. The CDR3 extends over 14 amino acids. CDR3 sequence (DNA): TGTGCCAGCAGCCGGACAGATAGCAATCAGCCCCAGCATTTT. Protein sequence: CASSRTDSNQPQHF.

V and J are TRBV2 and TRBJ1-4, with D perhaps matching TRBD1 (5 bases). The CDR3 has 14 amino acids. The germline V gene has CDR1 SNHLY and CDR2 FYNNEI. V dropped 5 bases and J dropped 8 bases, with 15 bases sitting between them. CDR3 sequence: CASSRRRGSEKLFF. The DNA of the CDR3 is TGTGCCAGCAGTCGCAGAAGGGGTAGCGAAAAACTGTTTTTT.

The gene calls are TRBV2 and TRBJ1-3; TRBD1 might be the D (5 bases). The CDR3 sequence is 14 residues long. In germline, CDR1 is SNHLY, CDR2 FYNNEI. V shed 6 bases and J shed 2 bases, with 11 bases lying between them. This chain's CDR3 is CASRVRVTGNTIYF. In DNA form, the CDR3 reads TGTGCCAGCAGGGTCAGGGTGACTGGAAACACCATATATTTT. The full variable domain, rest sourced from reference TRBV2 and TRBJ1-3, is EPEVTQTPSHQVTQMGQEVILRCVPISNHLYFYWYRQILGQKVEFLVSFYNNEISEKSEIFDDQFSVERPDGSNFTLKIRSTKLEDSAMYFCASRVRVTGNTIYFGEGSWLTVV.

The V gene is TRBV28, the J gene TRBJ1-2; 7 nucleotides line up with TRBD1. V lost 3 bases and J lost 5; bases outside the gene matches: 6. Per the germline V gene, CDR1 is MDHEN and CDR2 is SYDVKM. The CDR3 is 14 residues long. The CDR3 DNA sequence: TGTGCCAGCAGTTTTTCGAACAGGGGATATGGCTACACCTTC. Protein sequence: CASSFSNRGYGYTF.